The 16 T cell receptor beta chains presented below share a single source sample, sequenced in a study of CD4 T cells in relation to SARS-CoV-2 and coronaviruses (dated by TCRdb to the early 2020s). The library was built by means of the immunoSEQ multiplex PCR assay. As stored in TCRdb, this immuneACCESS dataset retains in-frame rearrangements with V and J assigned. A fraction of the clones does not appear; measured against another copy, unresolved V genes explain less than half of the discrepancy, and the remainder lacks a known reason. The sample profile shows around 11,000 clones; around 86% of them were found once. Of the sample, 2.2% is held by the ten largest clones. Sequences were obtained from naive CD4+ T cells from PBMCs. The cell subset or site label here, explained by the study, means: naive CD4+ T cells isolated by negative enrichment. These receptors came from an adult with COVID-19.

This clone was counted a single time. The CDR3 spells CASRPMMGGYTF. As DNA, the CDR3 is TGTGCCAGCAGACCCATGATGGGGGGCTACACCTTC. This chain uses TRBV6-5 with TRBJ1-2, with D unresolved. Trimming cost V 6 bases and J 8 bases, with 13 bases left between them. This CDR3 has 12 residues. The germline gives CDR1 MNHEY, CDR2 SVGAGI.

The chain links TRBV4-1 to TRBJ1-2, with D uncertain. CDR1 is MGHRA and CDR2 is YSYEKL in the germline V gene. This CDR3 is built from 13 residues. V lost 1 base, J lost 1 base, and 4 bases lay in between. The CDR3 sequence: CASSQGNNYGYTF. CDR3 coding DNA: TGCGCCAGCAGCCAAGGGAATAACTATGGCTACACCTTC.

This chain links TRBV30 with TRBJ2-2; either TRBD1 or TRBD2 may fit D (6 bases each). Germline-derived CDR1 and CDR2 are GTSNPN and SVGIG (reference sequence). The CDR3 covers 12 residues. V was clipped by 3 bases and J by 7 bases, with 9 bases between them. CDR3 region: CAWRGGIGELFF. CDR3 DNA: TGTGCCTGGAGAGGGGGGATCGGGGAGCTGTTTTTT.

This clone is a singleton in its sample. The rearrangement links TRBV5-1 to TRBJ2-3; maybe TRBD2 (6 bases). Germline V gene data show CDR1 as SGHRS and CDR2 as YFSETQ. Trimming shortened V by 2 bases and J by 2 bases, and 9 bases separated the two germline ends. The CDR3 consists of 14 residues. The CDR3 bases are TGCGCCAGCAGCTTTGGGGGGACCACAGATACGCAGTATTTT. Residues: CASSFGGTTDTQYF.

V and J are TRBV4-3 and TRBJ2-3, with D perhaps matching TRBD1 (5 bases). The CDR3 runs to 15 residues. CDR1 and CDR2 (germline): LGHNA, YSLEER. V lost 0 bases to trimming and J lost 2 bases, with 9 bases between them. The DNA of the CDR3 is TGCGCCAGCAGCCAAGATAAGGGGTACACAGATACGCAGTATTTT. Residues: CASSQDKGYTDTQYF.

The chain employs TRBV5-4 and TRBJ1-2; D gene unclear. V dropped 7 bases and J dropped 1 base, with 8 bases sitting between them. Per germline, CDR1 SGHNT and CDR2 YYREEE (reference sequence). The CDR3 runs 12 residues. The CDR3, as DNA: TGTGCCAGCGGGCCCATTAACTATGGCTACACCTTC. It encodes CASGPINYGYTF.

CDR3 DNA: TGTGCCAGCAGTTACTCGAAAAGCGGGGGGCTCAATGAGCAGTTCTTC. It is translated as CASSYSKSGGLNEQFF. This sequence joins TRBV6-2 or TRBV6-3 and TRBJ2-1; the match to TRBD2 covers 9 bases. The length of the CDR3 is 16 residues. The germline gives CDR1 MNHEY, CDR2 SVGEGT. With 0 bases clipped from V and 6 bases from J, the junction kept 6 bases outside the gene matches.

The V and J genes are TRBV7-9 and TRBJ2-7; TRBD1 matches at 8 bases. V lost 4 bases and J lost 4; bases outside the gene matches: 6. The CDR3 consists of 14 residues. From germline, CDR1 is SEHNR and CDR2 FQNEAQ (reference sequence). CDR3 sequence (DNA): TGTGCCAGCAGCTCGGACAGGGTAGGTTACGAGCAGTACTTC. Translating gives CASSSDRVGYEQYF. Full variable domain (rest looked up from reference TRBV7-9 and TRBJ2-7): DTGVSQNPRHKITKRGQNVTFRCDPISEHNRLYWYRQTLGQGPEFLTYFQNEAQLEKSRLLSDRFSAERPKGSFSTLEIQRTEQGDSAMYLCASSSDRVGYEQYFGPGTRLTVT.

The chain carries TRBV6-1 and TRBJ1-3; unclear D gene. The CDR3 contains 15 residues. V shed 2 bases and J shed 4 bases, with 12 bases lying between them. The V gene's germline CDR1 is MNHNS and CDR2 SASEGT. CDR3 nucleotide sequence: TGTGCCAGCAGTGAATTATGGGGTTCAGGAAACACCATATATTTT. Amino acid sequence: CASSELWGSGNTIYF.

The J gene is TRBJ1-1, the V gene TRBV5-6; D is possibly TRBD1 (5 bases). The CDR3 sequence is 14 residues long. Germline V gene data show CDR1 as SGHDT and CDR2 as YYEEEE. V shed 2 bases and J shed 4 bases, with 12 bases lying between them. CDR3: CASSFAGLGTEAFF. The DNA of the CDR3 is TGTGCCAGCAGCTTCGCAGGGCTGGGCACTGAAGCTTTCTTT. The full variable domain, completed using reference TRBV5-6 and TRBJ1-1, is DAGVTQSPTHLIKTRGQQVTLRCSPKSGHDTVSWYQQALGQGPQFIFQYYEEEERQRGNFPDRFSGHQFPNYSSELNVNALLLGDSALYLCASSFAGLGTEAFFGQGTRLTVV.

The rearrangement links TRBV5-1 to TRBJ2-5, with 10 positions matching TRBD2. Germline loops: CDR1 SGHRS, CDR2 YFSETQ. The CDR3 is made up of 13 amino acids. V shed 7 bases and J 5 bases; nucleotides not matched to a gene: 5. The CDR3 spells CASHSGGAETQYF. The DNA of the CDR3 is TGCGCCAGCCACAGCGGGGGGGCGGAGACCCAGTACTTC.

This clone occurred once. The chain is built from TRBV18 and TRBJ2-3, with 7 bases matching TRBD2. Germline CDR1 and CDR2: KGHSH and LQKENI. V shed 3 bases, J shed 5 bases, and the junction held 8 bases outside the gene matches. This CDR3 comprises 15 residues. The CDR3 DNA reads TGTGCCAGCTCACCTCTAGCGGACCTAGGAGATACGCAGTATTTT. Amino acid sequence: CASSPLADLGDTQYF.

The CDR3 protein is CASSQDSSYNSPLHF. The CDR3 DNA is TGTGCCAGCAGCCAGGACAGCTCCTATAATTCACCCCTCCACTTT. The chain employs TRBV3-1 (or the pseudogene TRBV3-2) and TRBJ1-6; possibly TRBD1 for D (6 bases). Germline CDR1 is LGHDT and CDR2 is YNNKEL (reference sequence). The V end lost 3 bases, the J end lost 0 bases, and 6 bases lay between the germline ends. The length of the CDR3 is 15 residues.

This chain uses TRBV28 with TRBJ1-5; D remains unclear. Germline CDR1 is MDHEN and CDR2 is SYDVKM. This CDR3 has 14 amino acids. The V end lost 7 bases, the J end lost 0 bases, and 10 bases lay between the germline ends. The DNA of the CDR3 is TGTGCCAGCACCGGAAACCCTAGCAATCAGCCCCAGCATTTT. This translates into CASTGNPSNQPQHF.

The chain uses TRBV2 and TRBJ2-5, with 9 bases that match TRBD2. The germline V gene encodes CDR1 SNHLY and CDR2 FYNNEI. V shed 4 bases and J 2 bases; nucleotides not matched to a gene: 8. This CDR3 contains 16 residues. CDR3 loop: CASSGGLARMQETQYF. In nucleotides, the CDR3 is TGTGCCAGCAGTGGGGGACTAGCCAGAATGCAAGAGACCCAGTACTTC.

The chain recombines TRBV19 with TRBJ1-4; perhaps TRBD1 as D (6 bases). Germline V gene data show CDR1 as LNHDA and CDR2 as SQIVND (reference sequence). Trimming took off 5 bases at V and 8 bases at J, with 15 bases between the two ends. The CDR3 contains 14 residues. The CDR3 bases are TGTGCCAGTAGTCCCGCCGGGGGCCCCGAAAAACTGTTTTTT. This translates into CASSPAGGPEKLFF.